What follows are 14 T cell receptor beta chains derived from one specimen sequenced in a study of a mutant IDH1 vaccine in newly diagnosed glioma. Time point in this sample: week 11, during vaccination. Alongside topical imiquimod, each dose of vaccine comprised 300 ug of mutant IDH1 20-mer peptide. Sequenced by immunoSEQ multiplex PCR; TCRdb stores in-frame clones only, minus some. The table records about 25,000 clones, over 75% of them present only once. Their target antigens are unknown. This sample comprised PBMCs, obtained from a glioma patient whose treatment included an IDH1 peptide vaccine. The receptors were sampled from a woman between 18 and 29 years old with glioma.

The chain links TRBV7-9 to TRBJ1-2; 7 nucleotides line up with TRBD1. The CDR3 is 16 amino acids. The J segment lost 4 bases and the V segment lost 4 bases, leaving 12 bases of the junction unmatched. The germline CDR1 and CDR2 sequences are SEHNR and FQNEAQ (reference sequence). The CDR3 spells CASSSRGRQDTYGYTF. For the CDR3, the DNA is TGTGCCAGCAGCTCCAGGGGGAGGCAAGACACCTATGGCTACACCTTC.

J is TRBJ1-1 and V is TRBV6-6; D is possibly TRBD1 (5 bases). The V gene lost 2 bases and the J gene lost 4 bases, with 14 bases spanning the gap. Germline CDR1 and CDR2: MNHNY and SVGAGI (reference sequence). CDR3 length equals 15 residues. CDR3 protein: CASSYGQGRGTEAFF. CDR3 bases: TGTGCCAGCAGTTACGGGCAGGGTCGGGGCACTGAAGCTTTCTTT.

V gene TRBV4-3 combines with J gene TRBJ1-4; TRBD1 might be the D (5 bases). The CDR3 extends over 16 amino acids. The V end was cut by 0 bases, the J end by 2 bases, with 10 bases between. CDR1 and CDR2 from the germline V gene are LGHNA and YSLEER. The CDR3 bases are TGCGCCAGCAGCCAAGAGGCCAGGGCTACTAATGAAAAACTGTTTTTT. It is translated as CASSQEARATNEKLFF.

The chain couples TRBV5-4 to TRBJ1-2; TRBD1 is a possible D gene (5 bases). This CDR3 is 13 amino acids long. From germline, CDR1 is SGHNT and CDR2 YYREEE (reference sequence). Trimming removed 4 bases from V and 4 bases from J, with 11 bases in between. The CDR3 is CASSPDSIYGYTF. The DNA of the CDR3 is TGTGCCAGCAGCCCCGACAGCATCTATGGCTACACCTTC.

The chain carries TRBV5-1 and TRBJ2-7; no clear D. V lost 0 bases, J lost 3 bases, and 7 bases lay in between. CDR1 and CDR2 (germline): SGHRS, YFSETQ. There are 13 residues in the CDR3. For the CDR3, the DNA is TGCGCCAGCAGCTTGGGGACGAACTACGAGCAGTACTTC. Translation gives CASSLGTNYEQYF.

This clone has only a few counts. This rearrangement joins TRBV7-3 to TRBJ1-2, with D unresolved. The CDR3 has 14 residues. Germline CDR1 SGHTA, CDR2 FQGTGA. The V gene lost 7 bases and the J gene lost 2 bases, with 14 bases spanning the gap. The CDR3 DNA follows: TGTGCCAGCACCTTTCGAATGGAGAACTATGGCTACACCTTC. It translates to CASTFRMENYGYTF.

This CDR3 is CAWIYTGTGAYEQYF. CDR3 sequence (DNA): TGTGCCTGGATATACACCGGGACAGGGGCCTACGAGCAGTACTTC. The chain has TRBV30 and TRBJ2-7; TRBD1 agrees at 10 bases. V was clipped by 4 bases and J by 2 bases; unmatched bases: 8. Per germline, CDR1 GTSNPN and CDR2 SVGIG (reference sequence). The CDR3 has 15 residues.

This clone is a singleton in its sample. The chain links TRBV2 to TRBJ2-7; D remains ambiguous. The CDR3 spans 13 residues. The V gene lost 2 bases and the J gene lost 2 bases, with 7 bases spanning the gap. Germline lookup yields CDR1 SNHLY and CDR2 FYNNEI. DNA for the CDR3: TGTGCCAGCAGTGAACTCCGCGCCTACGAGCAGTACTTC. Its translation is CASSELRAYEQYF.

J is TRBJ2-1 and V is TRBV11-2; no clear D gene. The CDR3 is 15 amino acids. The V and J ends lost 4 bases and 6 bases respectively, with 16 bases between them. Germline CDR1 reads SGHAT; CDR2 reads FQNNGV. Here the CDR3 DNA reads TGTGCCAGCAGCTCCCTAGTGGGAAGAGCCAATGAGCAGTTCTTC. This translates into CASSSLVGRANEQFF.

This clone has only one observation. The gene calls are TRBV6-5 and TRBJ2-7; D is perhaps TRBD1 (6 bases). Between the trimmed V and J ends, which lost 5 bases and 2 bases, there was a span of 13 bases. The germline gives CDR1 MNHEY, CDR2 SVGAGI. This CDR3 contains 14 residues. The CDR3 DNA reads TGTGCCAGCAGTGAAGGACAGTTCCCCTACGAGCAGTACTTC. Amino acids: CASSEGQFPYEQYF.

The V gene is TRBV30, the J gene TRBJ2-7; D may be TRBD2 (7 bases). The CDR3 sequence is 15 residues long. Per germline, CDR1 GTSNPN and CDR2 SVGIG (reference sequence). V gave up 3 bases and J gave up 5 bases, with 20 bases separating them. CDR3 coding DNA: TGTGCCTGGAGCCACGGGGCGGGGGCAAGGAACGAGCAGTACTTC. Its translation is CAWSHGAGARNEQYF.

A single count supports this clone. The J gene is TRBJ2-7, the V gene TRBV5-1, with 12 bases lining up with TRBD1. J gave up 5 bases and V 5 bases, and 11 bases lay outside the gene matches. Germline assignment: CDR1 SGHRS and CDR2 YFSETQ. The CDR3 length is 16 residues. CDR3 in DNA: TGCGCCAGCAGTTCCACTCCGGGACAGGGGGCTAACGAGCAGTACTTC. Translated: CASSSTPGQGANEQYF.

This chain connects TRBV7-2 to TRBJ2-5; the match to TRBD1 covers 7 bases. The CDR3 loop spans 14 amino acids. V shed 5 bases and J 5 bases; nucleotides not matched to a gene: 8. CDR1 is SGHTA, CDR2 FQGNSA, per germline. The CDR3 nucleotides read TGTGCCAGCAGCCCCAACAGGGGTAGGGAGACCCAGTACTTC. Its protein is CASSPNRGRETQYF. The whole variable domain, remainder taken from reference TRBV7-2 and TRBJ2-5, is GAGVSQSPSNKVTEKGKDVELRCDPISGHTALYWYRQSLGQGLEFLIYFQGNSAPDKSGLPSDRFSAERTGGSVSTLTIQRTQQEDSAVYLCASSPNRGRETQYFGPGTRLLVL.

The chain uses TRBV19 and TRBJ2-6, with TRBD1 matching 10 bases. The CDR3 is 17 amino acids. The germline V gene has CDR1 LNHDA and CDR2 SQIVND (reference sequence). V dropped 7 bases and J dropped 0; count of bases not matched to a gene: 6. As DNA, the CDR3 is TGTGCCAGTACCGACAGGGGGCTCATCTCTGGGGCCAACGTCCTGACTTTC. This encodes CASTDRGLISGANVLTF.